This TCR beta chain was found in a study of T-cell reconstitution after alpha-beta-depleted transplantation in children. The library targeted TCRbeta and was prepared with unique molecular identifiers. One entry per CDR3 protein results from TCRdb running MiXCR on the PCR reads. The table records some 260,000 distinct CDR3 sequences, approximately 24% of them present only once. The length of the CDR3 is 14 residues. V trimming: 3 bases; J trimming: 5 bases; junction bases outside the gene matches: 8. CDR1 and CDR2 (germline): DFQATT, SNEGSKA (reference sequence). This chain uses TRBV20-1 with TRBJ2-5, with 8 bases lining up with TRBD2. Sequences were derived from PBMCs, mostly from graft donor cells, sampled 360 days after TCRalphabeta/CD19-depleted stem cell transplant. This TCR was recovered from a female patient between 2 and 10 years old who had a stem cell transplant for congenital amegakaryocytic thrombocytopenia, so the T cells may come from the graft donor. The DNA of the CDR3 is TGCAGTGCTAGCCCCGGGGGGGAGTTGGAGACCCAGTACTTC. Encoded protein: CSASPGGELETQYF.